A single sample gave rise to the 17 T cell receptor beta chains below, sequenced in a study of prognosis after radiotherapy for stage I lung cancer. TCR beta CDR3 was amplified from genomic DNA by two-round multiplex PCR. Round one of PCR was performed, and it used primers specific to each TRBV and TRBJ gene. TCRdb independently ran MiXCR on the multiplex PCR reads; one entry per CDR3 protein. This sample has under 50,000 distinct CDR3 sequences, with around 22% found just once. The material sequenced was PBMCs, taken before or after stereotactic body radiation therapy (not recorded which). The receptors stem from a donor aged 50 or older with non-small cell lung cancer.

This clonotype was counted at least ten times. The chain is built from TRBV9 and TRBJ1-4; 12 bases line up with TRBD1. Trimming at V came to 5 bases and at J to 7 bases, leaving 6 bases not matched to a gene. The length of the CDR3 is 15 residues. CDR1 and CDR2 (germline): SGDLS, YYNGEE. CDR3 in amino acids: CASRAGTGGGEKLFF. CDR3 coding DNA: TGTGCCAGCAGAGCCGGGACAGGGGGCGGTGAAAAACTGTTTTTT.

Details on this clonotype: The likely explanation is a read error, given a far larger clone one base away. The chain combines TRBV6-9 with TRBJ1-5, with D uncertain. Germline CDR1 is MNHGY and CDR2 is SVAAGI. The CDR3 has 18 amino acids. Trimming shortened V by 5 bases and J by 0 bases, and 20 bases separated the two germline ends. The CDR3 region has the DNA TGTGCCAGCAGTCAACGGGGAAAGGAACGCTATAGCAATCAGCCCCAGCATTTT. Its protein product is CASSQRGKERYSNQPQHF.

V is TRBV3-1 and J is TRBJ1-1, with 8 bases aligning to TRBD1. This CDR3 comprises 15 residues. V lost 6 bases and J lost 0; bases outside the gene matches: 6. The germline gives CDR1 LGHDT, CDR2 YNNKEL (reference sequence). CDR3 sequence (DNA): TGTGCCAGCAGACAGGGGGAGAGGGTGAACACTGAAGCTTTCTTT. It yields the protein CASRQGERVNTEAFF.

This clonotype was observed many times. The genes are TRBV19 and TRBJ1-5; unclear D gene. CDR3 size: 14 residues. Per germline, CDR1 LNHDA and CDR2 SQIVND (reference sequence). V gave up 3 bases and J gave up 4 bases, with 10 bases separating them. The CDR3 region is CASSILGRNQPQHF. The CDR3 DNA reads as TGTGCCAGTAGTATTCTCGGGCGTAATCAGCCCCAGCATTTT.

This clonotype was counted at least ten times. The chain is built from TRBV12-3 or TRBV12-4 and TRBJ1-5; possible D gene TRBD1, 5 bases. Between the trimmed V and J ends, which lost 6 bases and 5 bases, there was a span of 8 bases. The CDR3 has 12 amino acids. CDR3 sequence reads: CASRTRDQPQHF. In nucleotides, the CDR3 is TGTGCCAGCAGGACCAGGGATCAGCCCCAGCATTTT.

As regards this clonotype: A read error is the likely source, as a far larger clone sits one nucleotide away. This CDR3 is CASSLVRWSTDTQYF. CDR3 DNA: TGTGCCAGCAGCTTAGTCCGGTGGAGCACAGATACGCAGTATTTT. V is TRBV7-9 and J is TRBJ2-3; D gene uncertain. This CDR3 is built from 15 residues. The germline V and J ends were trimmed by 1 base and 0 bases, with 8 bases remaining between them. Per the germline V gene, CDR1 is SEHNR and CDR2 is FQNEAQ (reference sequence). The full variable domain, completed using reference TRBV7-9 and TRBJ2-3, is DTGVSQNPRHKITKRGQNVTFRCDPISEHNRLYWYRQTLGQGPEFLTYFQNEAQLEKSRLLSDRFSAERPKGSFSTLEIQRTEQGDSAMYLCASSLVRWSTDTQYFGPGTRLTVL.

This clonotype was recorded at least ten times. The chain carries TRBV4-1 and TRBJ2-3; 8 bases map to TRBD2. Trimming at V came to 0 bases and at J to 1 base, leaving 6 bases not matched to a gene. Germline CDR1 and CDR2: MGHRA and YSYEKL. CDR3 size: 17 residues. CDR3 nucleotide sequence: TGCGCCAGCAGCCAAGAGGCTCCAGCGGGGGGCACAGATACGCAGTATTTT. Protein: CASSQEAPAGGTDTQYF.

This clonotype has a count of ten or more. The chain has TRBV20-1 and TRBJ1-1; TRBD1 might be the D (5 bases). CDR1 and CDR2 (germline): DFQATT, SNEGSKA (reference sequence). Trimming removed 7 bases at V and 2 bases at J, with 14 bases between. There are 13 residues in the CDR3. The CDR3 loop is CSVRPGGNTEAFF. Written as DNA, the CDR3 is TGCAGTGTTAGGCCCGGGGGTAACACTGAAGCTTTCTTT.

Concerning this clonotype: A far more abundant clone sits one base away, making this likely a read error. This chain joins TRBV6-8 and TRBJ2-3; TRBD2 aligns across 8 bases. Germline CDR1 reads MNHGY; CDR2 reads SAAAGT. The CDR3 runs to 16 residues. CDR3 in DNA: TGTGCCAGCCGGGGGGGTCGGCGGGGGAGCGGAGATAAGCAGTATTTT. This gives the protein CASRGGRRGSGDKQYF.

This clonotype was detected many times. V and J are TRBV7-2 and TRBJ2-5; possible D gene TRBD1, 7 bases. The DNA end is more similar to TRBJ2-7, so the J call may be wrong. CDR1 and CDR2 from the germline V gene are SGHTA and FQGNSA. The CDR3 has 16 residues. The CDR3 coding sequence is TGTGCCAGCAGCTTAGTTGCGGGAAGACAGGGTGGCGAGCAGTACTTC. Encoded protein: CASSLVAGRQGGEQYF.

Turning to this clonotype: A much larger clone sits a single nucleotide away, making a read error possible. The CDR3 sequence: CASSLAGCTEAFF. In nucleotides, the CDR3 is TGTGCCAGCAGCTTAGCGGGGTGTACTGAAGCTTTCTTT. This sequence joins TRBV7-9 and TRBJ1-1; D unresolved. The CDR3 runs to 13 residues. Germline CDR1 and CDR2: SEHNR and FQNEAQ (reference sequence). Trimming cost V 0 bases and J 5 bases, with 7 bases left between them.

The chain uses TRBV5-1 and TRBJ2-7; 10 bases line up with TRBD1. The germline gives CDR1 SGHRS, CDR2 YFSETQ. CDR3 size: 14 residues. The V and J ends lost 1 base and 7 bases, in that order; junction bases with no gene match: 5. In nucleotides, the CDR3 is TGCGCCAGCAGCTTGCGACAGGGGGCGAGGGAGCAGTACTTC. Protein sequence: CASSLRQGAREQYF.

The chain is built from TRBV5-1 and TRBJ2-1, with D perhaps TRBD2 (6 bases). Trimming took off 1 base at V and 8 bases at J, with 10 bases between the two ends. The CDR3 has 13 residues. Germline CDR1 is SGHRS and CDR2 is YFSETQ. The CDR3 sequence is CASSLTSRHEQFF. The CDR3 DNA follows: TGCGCCAGCAGCTTGACTAGCAGGCATGAGCAGTTCTTC.

Regarding this clonotype: It is likely a read error: a sequence one base away is far more abundant. The rearrangement links TRBV6-8 to TRBJ2-6; TRBD1 is a possible D gene (5 bases). The CDR3 extends over 18 amino acids. In germline, CDR1 is MNHGY, CDR2 SAAAGT. Here the CDR3 reads CASSRRGRASSVANVLTF. In DNA, the CDR3 is TGTGCCAGCAGTCGTCGAGGCAGGGCCAGCTCTGTGGCCAACGTCCTGACTTTC.

This clonotype was seen repeatedly, ten times or more. V is TRBV30 and J is TRBJ2-3, with TRBD1 matching 7 bases. V was pared by 1 base and J by 2 bases, with 6 bases of the junction left unmatched. CDR3 length: 15 amino acids. Looked up from germline, CDR1 is GTSNPN and CDR2 is SVGIG (reference sequence). The CDR3 nucleotides are TGTGCCTGGAGTGGAAAGGGGGCCTCCACAGATACGCAGTATTTT. Translating it yields CAWSGKGASTDTQYF.

This clonotype was counted at least ten times. The chain carries TRBV20-1 and TRBJ2-1, with a possible D match to TRBD2 (5 bases). The CDR3 has 13 amino acids. Germline V lookup: CDR1 DFQATT, CDR2 SNEGSKA (reference sequence). Deletions cut 6 bases from V and 0 bases from J, with 9 bases between. This CDR3 is CSAGSPSYNEQFF. As DNA, the CDR3 is TGCAGTGCGGGGAGTCCCTCCTACAATGAGCAGTTCTTC.

At least ten counts were recorded for this clonotype. V gene TRBV2 combines with J gene TRBJ2-7; D is unclear. This CDR3 is 13 amino acids long. V lost 6 bases and J lost 3, with 12 bases in between. CDR1 and CDR2 (germline): SNHLY, FYNNEI. CDR3 loop: CASSVSLNYEQYF. CDR3 coding DNA: TGTGCCAGCAGCGTCAGTTTGAACTACGAGCAGTACTTC.